This T cell receptor beta chain is drawn from a study of blood T cell repertoires in COVID-19. Original analysis: Estimation of nucleated cell counts was performed using reference gene primer amplification. Sequencing used immunoSEQ multiplex PCR; TCRdb keeps in-frame clones, though not all of them. V and J calls and clone size are as listed in that table; D and trimming were resolved from the DNA. Among 250,000 or so clones listed, 75% to 90% were seen once. The CDR3 contains 16 residues. V gave up 6 bases and J gave up 0 bases; unmatched junction bases: 10. Germline V CDR1 and CDR2: MNHEY, SVGEGT. This sequence originates from a woman aged 30 to 39 with active or convalescent COVID-19. Specimen: peripheral blood. This chain uses TRBV6-2 or TRBV6-3 with TRBJ1-2; 7 nucleotides align to TRBD1. The DNA for the CDR3 is TGTGCCAGCAGCCAGATTGGACAGGCAGCTAACTATGGCTACACCTTC. It yields the protein CASSQIGQAANYGYTF.